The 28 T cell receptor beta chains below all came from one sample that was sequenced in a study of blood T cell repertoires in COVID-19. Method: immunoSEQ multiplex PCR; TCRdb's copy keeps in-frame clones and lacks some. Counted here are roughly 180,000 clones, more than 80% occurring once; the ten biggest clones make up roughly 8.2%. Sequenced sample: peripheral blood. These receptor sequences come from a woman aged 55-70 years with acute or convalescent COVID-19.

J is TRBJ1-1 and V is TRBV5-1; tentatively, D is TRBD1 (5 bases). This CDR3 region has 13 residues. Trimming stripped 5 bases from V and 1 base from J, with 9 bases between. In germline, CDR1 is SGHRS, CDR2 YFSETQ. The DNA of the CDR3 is TGCGCCAGCAGACCCACAGGGAACACTGAAGCTTTCTTT. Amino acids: CASRPTGNTEAFF. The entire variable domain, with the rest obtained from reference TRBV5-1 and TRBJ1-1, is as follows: KAGVTQTPRYLIKTRGQQVTLSCSPISGHRSVSWYQQTPGQGLQFLFEYFSETQRNKGNFPGRFSGRQFSNSRSEMNVSTLELGDSALYLCASRPTGNTEAFFGQGTRLTVV.

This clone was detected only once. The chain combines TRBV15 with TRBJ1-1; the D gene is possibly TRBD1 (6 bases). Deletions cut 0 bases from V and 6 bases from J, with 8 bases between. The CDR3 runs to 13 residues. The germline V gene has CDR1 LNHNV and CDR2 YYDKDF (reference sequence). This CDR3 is CATSRDEGAEAFF. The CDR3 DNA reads TGTGCCACCAGCAGAGATGAGGGGGCTGAAGCTTTCTTT.

The CDR3 loop is CASSFSGGSSNTEAFF. For the CDR3, the DNA is TGCGCCAGCAGCTTTTCAGGGGGCTCTTCGAACACTGAAGCTTTCTTT. The chain employs TRBV5-1 and TRBJ1-1, with TRBD1 matching 8 bases. The germline V gene has CDR1 SGHRS and CDR2 YFSETQ. This CDR3 spans 16 amino acids. J gave up 1 base and V 2 bases, and 7 bases lay outside the gene matches.

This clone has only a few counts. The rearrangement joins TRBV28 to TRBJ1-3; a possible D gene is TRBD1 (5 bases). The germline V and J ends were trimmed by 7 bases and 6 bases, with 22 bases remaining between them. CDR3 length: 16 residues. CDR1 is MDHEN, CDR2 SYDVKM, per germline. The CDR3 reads CASTSYLGADLNTIYF. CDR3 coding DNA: TGTGCCAGCACTTCCTACCTTGGGGCAGATTTAAACACCATATATTTT. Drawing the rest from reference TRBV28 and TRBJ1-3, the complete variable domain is DVKVTQSSRYLVKRTGEKVFLECVQDMDHENMFWYRQDPGLGLRLIYFSYDVKMKEKGDIPEGYSVSREKKERFSLILESASTNQTSMYLCASTSYLGADLNTIYFGEGSWLTVV.

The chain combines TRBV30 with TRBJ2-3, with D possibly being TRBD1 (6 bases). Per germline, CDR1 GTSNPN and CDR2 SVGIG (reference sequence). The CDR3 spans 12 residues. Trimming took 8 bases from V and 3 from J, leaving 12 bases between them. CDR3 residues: CARQGFTDTQYF. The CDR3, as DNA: TGTGCCCGGCAGGGGTTTACAGATACGCAGTATTTT.

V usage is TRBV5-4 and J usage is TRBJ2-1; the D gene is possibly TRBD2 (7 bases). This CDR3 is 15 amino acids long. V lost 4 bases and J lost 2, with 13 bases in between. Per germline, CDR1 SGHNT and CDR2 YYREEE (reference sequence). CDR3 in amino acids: CASSPEGGTYNEQFF. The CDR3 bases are TGTGCCAGCAGCCCTGAGGGGGGGACCTACAATGAGCAGTTCTTC. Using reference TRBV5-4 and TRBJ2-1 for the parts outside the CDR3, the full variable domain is ETGVTQSPTHLIKTRGQQVTLRCSSQSGHNTVSWYQQALGQGPQFIFQYYREEENGRGNFPPRFSGLQFPNYSSELNVNALELDDSALYLCASSPEGGTYNEQFFGPGTRLTVL.

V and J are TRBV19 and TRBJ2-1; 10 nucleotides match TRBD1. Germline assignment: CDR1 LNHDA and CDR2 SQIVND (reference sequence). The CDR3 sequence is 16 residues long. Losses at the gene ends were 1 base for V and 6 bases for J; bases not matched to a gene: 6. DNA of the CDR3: TGTGCCAGTAGTATAGGGGTGACAGGGGGCCGCAATGAGCAGTTCTTC. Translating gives CASSIGVTGGRNEQFF.

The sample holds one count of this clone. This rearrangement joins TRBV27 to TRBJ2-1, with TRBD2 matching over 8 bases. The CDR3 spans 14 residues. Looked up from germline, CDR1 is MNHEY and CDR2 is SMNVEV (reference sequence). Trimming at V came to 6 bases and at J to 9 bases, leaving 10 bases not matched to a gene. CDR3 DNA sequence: TGTGCCAGCAGCCCAACCAGGACTAGCCGTGAGCAGTTCTTC. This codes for CASSPTRTSREQFF.

This CDR3 reads CASSLARWGQGAAQPQHF. CDR3 nucleotide sequence: TGTGCCAGCAGCTTAGCGCGGTGGGGACAGGGGGCGGCTCAGCCCCAGCATTTT. This chain connects TRBV7-2 to TRBJ1-5; 12 bases line up with TRBD1. CDR3 length: 18 amino acids. Germline CDR1 and CDR2: SGHTA and FQGNSA. The V and J ends lost 0 bases and 6 bases, in that order; junction bases with no gene match: 9.

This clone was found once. The CDR3 bases are TGTGTCCTAGGGGGCAGGGGGAACACTGAAGCTTTCTTT. Encoded protein: CVLGGRGNTEAFF. The J gene is TRBJ1-1, the V gene TRBV25-1, with TRBD1 identical over 7 bases. Germline CDR1 reads MGHDK; CDR2 reads SYGVNS. This CDR3 region has 13 residues.

This chain's CDR3 is CASTRGTGGRREKLFF. DNA of the CDR3: TGTGCCAGCACCCGGGGGACAGGGGGCCGTCGTGAAAAACTGTTTTTT. The rearrangement links TRBV3-1 (or the pseudogene TRBV3-2) to TRBJ1-4, with TRBD1 matching 12 bases. CDR1 is LGHDT, CDR2 YNNKEL, per germline (reference sequence). V shed 7 bases, J shed 7 bases, and the junction held 10 bases outside the gene matches. This CDR3 comprises 16 residues.

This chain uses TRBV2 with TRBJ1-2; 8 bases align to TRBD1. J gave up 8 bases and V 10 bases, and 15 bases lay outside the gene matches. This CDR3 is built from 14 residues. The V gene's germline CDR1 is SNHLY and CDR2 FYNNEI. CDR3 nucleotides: TGTGCCACCACGCCCCAGGGGGCGGATTACGGCTACACCTTC. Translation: CATTPQGADYGYTF.

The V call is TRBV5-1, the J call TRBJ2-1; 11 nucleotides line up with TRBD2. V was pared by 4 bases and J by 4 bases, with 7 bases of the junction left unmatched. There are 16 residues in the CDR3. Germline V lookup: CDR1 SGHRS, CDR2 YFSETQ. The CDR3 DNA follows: TGCGCCAGCAGCCTGTTAGCGGGAGGGAGATACAATGAGCAGTTCTTC. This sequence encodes CASSLLAGGRYNEQFF.

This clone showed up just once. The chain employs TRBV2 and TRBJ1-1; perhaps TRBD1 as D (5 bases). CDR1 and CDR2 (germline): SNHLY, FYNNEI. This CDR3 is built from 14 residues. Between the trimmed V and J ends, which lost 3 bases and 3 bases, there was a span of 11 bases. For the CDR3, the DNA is TGTGCCAGCAGTGATAGACGGGGGTACACTGAAGCTTTCTTT. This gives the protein CASSDRRGYTEAFF.

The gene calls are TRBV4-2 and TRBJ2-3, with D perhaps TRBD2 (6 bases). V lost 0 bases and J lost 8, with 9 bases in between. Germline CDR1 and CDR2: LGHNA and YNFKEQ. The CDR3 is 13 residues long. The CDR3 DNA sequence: TGTGCCAGCAGCCAAGATGGGGGAGGTACGCAGTATTTT. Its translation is CASSQDGGGTQYF.

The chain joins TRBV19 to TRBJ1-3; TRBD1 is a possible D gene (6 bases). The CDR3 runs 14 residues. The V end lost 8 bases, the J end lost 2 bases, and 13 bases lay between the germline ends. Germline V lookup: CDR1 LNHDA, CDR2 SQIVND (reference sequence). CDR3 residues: CASGFSGAGNTIYF. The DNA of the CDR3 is TGTGCCAGTGGTTTTTCAGGGGCTGGAAACACCATATATTTT. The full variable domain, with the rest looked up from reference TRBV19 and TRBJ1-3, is DGGITQSPKYLFRKEGQNVTLSCEQNLNHDAMYWYRQDPGQGLRLIYYSQIVNDFQKGDIAEGYSVSREKKESFPLTVTSAQKNPTAFYLCASGFSGAGNTIYFGEGSWLTVV.

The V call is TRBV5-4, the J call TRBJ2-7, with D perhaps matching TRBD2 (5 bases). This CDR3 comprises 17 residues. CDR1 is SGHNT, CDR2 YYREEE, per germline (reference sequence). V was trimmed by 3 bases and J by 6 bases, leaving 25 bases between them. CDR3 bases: TGTGCCAGCAGCTCCATGGGAGCGAGCGCTAGGTATCGCGAGCAGTACTTC. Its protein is CASSSMGASARYREQYF. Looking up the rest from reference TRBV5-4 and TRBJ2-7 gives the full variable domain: ETGVTQSPTHLIKTRGQQVTLRCSSQSGHNTVSWYQQALGQGPQFIFQYYREEENGRGNFPPRFSGLQFPNYSSELNVNALELDDSALYLCASSSMGASARYREQYFGPGTRLTVT.

CDR3 sequence reads: CASSPLQGQGNTIYF. DNA for the CDR3: TGTGCCAGCTCACCACTGCAGGGGCAAGGAAACACCATATATTTT. The chain combines TRBV18 with TRBJ1-3, with D possibly matching TRBD1 (6 bases). V lost 1 base, J lost 4 bases, and 11 bases lay in between. In germline, CDR1 is KGHSH, CDR2 LQKENI. CDR3 size: 15 residues.

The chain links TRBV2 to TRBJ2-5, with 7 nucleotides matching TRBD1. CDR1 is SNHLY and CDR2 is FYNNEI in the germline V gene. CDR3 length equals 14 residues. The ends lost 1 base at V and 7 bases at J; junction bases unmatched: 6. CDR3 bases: TGTGCCAGCAGTGAAGGACAGGGCCTAGGGACCCAGTACTTC. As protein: CASSEGQGLGTQYF.

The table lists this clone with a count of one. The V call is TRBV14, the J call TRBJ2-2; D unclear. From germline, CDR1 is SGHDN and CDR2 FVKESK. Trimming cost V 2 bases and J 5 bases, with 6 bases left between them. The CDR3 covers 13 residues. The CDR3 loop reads CASSQFVTGELFF. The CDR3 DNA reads TGTGCCAGCAGCCAATTTGTAACCGGGGAGCTGTTTTTT. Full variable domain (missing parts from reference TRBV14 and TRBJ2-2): EAGVTQFPSHSVIEKGQTVTLRCDPISGHDNLYWYRRVMGKEIKFLLHFVKESKQDESGMPNNRFLAERTGGTYSTLKVQPAELEDSGVYFCASSQFVTGELFFGEGSRLTVL.

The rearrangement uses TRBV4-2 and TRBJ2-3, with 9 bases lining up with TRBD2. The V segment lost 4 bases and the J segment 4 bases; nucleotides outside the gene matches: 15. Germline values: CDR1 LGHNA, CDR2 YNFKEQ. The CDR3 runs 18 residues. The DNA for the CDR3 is TGTGCCAGCAGCCCCAGGGGCCGCGGGAGGGACCCTTCAGATACGCAGTATTTT. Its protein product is CASSPRGRGRDPSDTQYF.

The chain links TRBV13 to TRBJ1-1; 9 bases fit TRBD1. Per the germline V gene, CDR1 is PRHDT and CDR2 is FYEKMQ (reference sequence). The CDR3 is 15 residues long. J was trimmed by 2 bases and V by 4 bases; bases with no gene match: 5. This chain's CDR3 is CASSSPTGGNTEAFF. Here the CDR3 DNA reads TGTGCCAGCAGCTCGCCGACAGGGGGAAACACTGAAGCTTTCTTT.

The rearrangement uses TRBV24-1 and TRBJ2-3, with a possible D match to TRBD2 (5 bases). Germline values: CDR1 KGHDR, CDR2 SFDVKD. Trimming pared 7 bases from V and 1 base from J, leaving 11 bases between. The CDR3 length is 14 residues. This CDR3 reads CATSRPGGTDTQYF. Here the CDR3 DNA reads TGTGCCACCAGCCGACCCGGGGGCACAGATACGCAGTATTTT.

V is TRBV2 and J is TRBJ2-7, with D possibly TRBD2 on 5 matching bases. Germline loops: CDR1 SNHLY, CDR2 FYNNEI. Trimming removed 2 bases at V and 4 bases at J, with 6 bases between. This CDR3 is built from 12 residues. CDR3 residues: CASSESGYEQYF. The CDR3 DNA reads TGTGCCAGCAGTGAATCGGGGTACGAGCAGTACTTC.

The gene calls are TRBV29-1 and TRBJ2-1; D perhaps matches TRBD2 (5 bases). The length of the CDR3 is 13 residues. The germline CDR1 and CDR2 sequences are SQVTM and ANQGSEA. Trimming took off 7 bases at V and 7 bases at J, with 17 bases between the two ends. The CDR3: CSAALGRGNEQFF. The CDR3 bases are TGCAGCGCCGCTCTAGGTCGGGGAAATGAGCAGTTCTTC.

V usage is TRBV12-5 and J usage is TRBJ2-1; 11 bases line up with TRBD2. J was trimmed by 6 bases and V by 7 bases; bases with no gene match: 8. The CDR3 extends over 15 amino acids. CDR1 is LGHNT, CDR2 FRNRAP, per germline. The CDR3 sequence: CASAPGTSGLNEQFF. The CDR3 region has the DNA TGTGCTAGTGCTCCGGGGACTAGCGGCCTCAATGAGCAGTTCTTC.

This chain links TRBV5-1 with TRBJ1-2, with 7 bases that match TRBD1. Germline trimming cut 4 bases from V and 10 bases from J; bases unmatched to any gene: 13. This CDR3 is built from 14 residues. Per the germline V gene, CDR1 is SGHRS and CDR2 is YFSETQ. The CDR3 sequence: CASSLRGEAEDYTF. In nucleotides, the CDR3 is TGCGCCAGCAGCCTCAGGGGGGAGGCTGAGGACTACACCTTC.

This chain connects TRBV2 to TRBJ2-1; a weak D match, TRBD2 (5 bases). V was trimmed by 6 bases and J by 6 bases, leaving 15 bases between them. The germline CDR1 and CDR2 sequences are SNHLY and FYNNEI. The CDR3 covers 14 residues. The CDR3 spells CASRTDYASNEQFF. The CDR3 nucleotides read TGTGCCAGCAGGACCGACTACGCCAGCAATGAGCAGTTCTTC.